These 26 T cell receptor beta chains were sequenced from one sample in a study of blood T cells in healthy people across ages. Next came a second PCR, run for 7 to 11 cycles, which used a sample-barcoded 5' primer along with a J-beta primer mix. TCRdb re-called the 5' RACE reads with MiXCR, one entry per CDR3 protein. The data show approximately 1,700,000 distinct CDR3 sequences, about two fifths seen once. The sequenced material came from blood. These receptors came from a human donor in good health.

The J gene is TRBJ2-1, the V gene TRBV12-3 or TRBV12-4; TRBD2 might be the D (6 bases). This CDR3 is 15 amino acids long. V was shortened by 6 bases and J by 6 bases, with 18 bases between the two germline ends. CDR3 in amino acids: CASSGTPRGPNEQFF. The CDR3 nucleotides are TGTGCCAGCAGCGGGACTCCGCGGGGTCCCAATGAGCAGTTCTTC.

The V and J genes are TRBV12-5 and TRBJ1-6, with TRBD1 matching 9 bases. The J segment lost 2 bases and the V segment lost 0 bases, leaving 11 bases of the junction unmatched. This CDR3 is 20 amino acids long. Looked up from germline, CDR1 is LGHNT and CDR2 is FRNRAP. The CDR3 DNA sequence: TGTGCTAGTGGTTTGGTTACCGGGACAGGGTTGTCTGCCTATAATTCACCCCTCCACTTT. Protein sequence: CASGLVTGTGLSAYNSPLHF.

The genes are TRBV10-2 and TRBJ1-2, with D possibly matching TRBD1 (5 bases). The germline V and J ends were trimmed by 3 bases and 7 bases, with 15 bases remaining between them. Looked up from germline, CDR1 is WSHSY and CDR2 is SAAADI. The CDR3 length is 14 residues. CDR3 residues: CASSDLMWGFGYTF. CDR3 nucleotides: TGCGCCAGCAGTGATCTAATGTGGGGGTTTGGCTACACCTTC.

V is TRBV30 and J is TRBJ1-2; perhaps TRBD1 as D (6 bases). There are 14 residues in the CDR3. Trimming pared 5 bases from V and 1 base from J, leaving 14 bases between. Germline CDR1 reads GTSNPN; CDR2 reads SVGIG (reference sequence). The CDR3 DNA sequence: TGTGCCTGGTCTCCGGACAGTTATAACTATGGCTACACCTTC. Translated, it gives CAWSPDSYNYGYTF.

V is TRBV7-8 and J is TRBJ2-1, with 7 bases aligning to TRBD2. The CDR3 contains 16 residues. V was pared by 3 bases and J by 10 bases, with 15 bases of the junction left unmatched. Germline V gene lookup returns CDR1 SGHVS and CDR2 FQNEAQ. DNA of the CDR3: TGTGCCAGCAGCTTGCGGGGGAGACAGAGAGCCTACGAGCAGTTCTTC. This codes for CASSLRGRQRAYEQFF. The entire variable domain, with the rest obtained from reference TRBV7-8 and TRBJ2-1, is as follows: GAGVSQSPRYKVAKRGQDVALRCDPISGHVSLFWYQQALGQGPEFLTYFQNEAQLDKSGLPSDRFFAERPEGSVSTLKIQRTQQEDSAVYLCASSLRGRQRAYEQFFGPGTRLTVL.

The genes are TRBV20-1 and TRBJ2-1; TRBD1 matches 11 bases. The V gene end was trimmed by 4 bases and the J gene end by 7 bases; junction bases not matched to a gene: 3. Germline V gene sequence: CDR1 DFQATT, CDR2 SNEGSKA (reference sequence). The CDR3 spans 13 residues. CDR3 sequence reads: CSATWDRGNEQFF. The CDR3 bases are TGCAGTGCTACCTGGGACAGGGGGAATGAGCAGTTCTTC.

The chain recombines TRBV20-1 with TRBJ1-2; TRBD1 might be the D (5 bases). The CDR3 has 13 residues. V lost 5 bases and J 4 bases, leaving 14 bases between the germline ends. The germline V gene encodes CDR1 DFQATT and CDR2 SNEGSKA (reference sequence). CDR3 nucleotides: TGCAGTGCTCTGGTGGGGCGAGCCTATGGCTACACCTTC. Protein sequence: CSALVGRAYGYTF.

The DNA for the CDR3 is TGTGCCAGCAGTAGACCGACAGGGGATGAAAAACTGTTTTTT. It codes for CASSRPTGDEKLFF. The chain carries TRBV6-2 or TRBV6-3 and TRBJ1-4; 8 positions agree with TRBD1. The CDR3 has 14 residues. Germline V gene sequence: CDR1 MNHEY, CDR2 SVGEGT. J lost 6 bases, V lost 5 bases, and 5 bases had no gene match.

This clonotype turned up a few times. This chain connects TRBV20-1 to TRBJ2-7; 8 bases line up with TRBD2. Trimming removed 0 bases from V and 2 bases from J; junction bases left unmatched: 6. This CDR3 spans 15 amino acids. The V gene's germline CDR1 is DFQATT and CDR2 SNEGSKA (reference sequence). CDR3 coding DNA: TGCAGTGCTAGAGATCCCAGCGGGGGACCCTACGAGCAGTACTTC. It encodes CSARDPSGGPYEQYF.

This chain links TRBV4-1 with TRBJ2-3, with D hard to call. CDR3 length: 14 residues. V lost 1 base and J lost 4, with 9 bases in between. Germline values: CDR1 MGHRA, CDR2 YSYEKL. The CDR3 DNA reads TGCGCCAGCAGCCAAGGATTACCGCCAGATACGCAGTATTTT. It specifies CASSQGLPPDTQYF.

The gene calls are TRBV29-1 and TRBJ2-7, with D uncertain. Germline CDR1 reads SQVTM; CDR2 reads ANQGSEA. Trimming left V 2 bases short and J 2 bases short, with 16 bases between. The length of the CDR3 is 15 residues. The DNA of the CDR3 is TGCAGCGTTGAATTAACCGGCAGGCCGACCTACGAGCAGTACTTC. As protein: CSVELTGRPTYEQYF.

The chain employs TRBV7-2 and TRBJ2-3, with 8 bases lining up with TRBD2. This CDR3 is 16 amino acids long. The V and J ends lost 5 bases and 2 bases, in that order; junction bases with no gene match: 9. The germline gives CDR1 SGHTA, CDR2 FQGNSA. The CDR3 loop is CASSPPGGAITDTQYF. The CDR3 DNA is TGTGCCAGCAGCCCCCCGGGGGGGGCGATCACAGATACGCAGTATTTT. The full variable domain, rest sourced from reference TRBV7-2 and TRBJ2-3, is GAGVSQSPSNKVTEKGKDVELRCDPISGHTALYWYRQSLGQGLEFLIYFQGNSAPDKSGLPSDRFSAERTGGSVSTLTIQRTQQEDSAVYLCASSPPGGAITDTQYFGPGTRLTVL.

V gene TRBV29-1 combines with J gene TRBJ2-7; TRBD2 matches 8 bases. The V segment lost 0 bases and the J segment 3 bases; nucleotides outside the gene matches: 10. Germline V CDR1 and CDR2: SQVTM, ANQGSEA. The CDR3 length is 16 residues. The DNA of the CDR3 is TGCAGCGTTGAAGACACAGGGAGCGGGGGTAGCTACGAGCAGTACTTC. Protein: CSVEDTGSGGSYEQYF.

The gene calls are TRBV20-1 and TRBJ2-1, with D perhaps TRBD2 (5 bases). The CDR3 covers 14 residues. The germline V gene encodes CDR1 DFQATT and CDR2 SNEGSKA (reference sequence). The V and J ends lost 4 bases and 7 bases respectively, with 17 bases between them. The CDR3 DNA follows: TGCAGTGCTAAAGACTACCTCAGTGGTAATGAGCAGTTCTTC. This sequence encodes CSAKDYLSGNEQFF.

The gene calls are TRBV20-1 and TRBJ1-1; TRBD1 aligns across 7 bases. The CDR3 is 12 amino acids. Losses at the gene ends were 5 bases for V and 4 bases for J; bases not matched to a gene: 4. CDR1 and CDR2 (germline): DFQATT, SNEGSKA (reference sequence). The CDR3 sequence is CSADRVGTEAFF. For the CDR3, the DNA is TGCAGTGCTGACAGGGTTGGCACTGAAGCTTTCTTT.

This clonotype came up a few times. V and J are TRBV4-3 and TRBJ1-1; D is uncertain. V shed 0 bases and J shed 4 bases, with 12 bases lying between them. Germline loops: CDR1 LGHNA, CDR2 YSLEER. The CDR3 loop spans 15 amino acids. In nucleotides, the CDR3 is TGCGCCAGCAGCCAAGAAAGGAGGGCGGGCACTGAAGCTTTCTTT. It yields the protein CASSQERRAGTEAFF.

V is TRBV9 and J is TRBJ2-7; no clear D gene. V lost 2 bases, J lost 2 bases, and 8 bases lay in between. The length of the CDR3 is 13 residues. Germline V gene sequence: CDR1 SGDLS, CDR2 YYNGEE. CDR3: CASSVAATYEQYF. The CDR3 DNA reads TGTGCCAGCAGCGTGGCGGCTACCTACGAGCAGTACTTC.

The rearrangement links TRBV20-1 to TRBJ2-3; possibly TRBD2 for D (5 bases). The CDR3 has 14 residues. Deletions cut 6 bases from V and 4 bases from J, with 17 bases between. Per the germline V gene, CDR1 is DFQATT and CDR2 is SNEGSKA (reference sequence). The CDR3 nucleotides are TGCAGTGCCCCGCGGGCGGATGGATCAGATACGCAGTATTTT. This sequence encodes CSAPRADGSDTQYF.

This clonotype was counted a few times. The chain combines TRBV7-6 with TRBJ1-4; TRBD1 is a possible D gene (5 bases). There are 15 residues in the CDR3. Germline-derived CDR1 and CDR2 are SGHVS and FNYEAQ. The ends were cut back, 0 bases at V and 6 bases at J, with 11 bases in the middle. The CDR3 sequence: CASSLAQGLDEKLFF. The CDR3 bases are TGTGCCAGCAGCTTAGCCCAGGGACTCGATGAAAAACTGTTTTTT.

This chain uses TRBV12-3 or TRBV12-4 with TRBJ1-5; 9 bases agree with TRBD1. The CDR3 runs to 16 residues. The ends lost 7 bases at V and 1 base at J; junction bases unmatched: 8. The DNA for the CDR3 is TGTGCCAGCACCTCCGGGACAGGGATAAGCAATCAGCCCCAGCATTTT. Protein: CASTSGTGISNQPQHF.

The rearrangement joins TRBV10-3 to TRBJ1-5; 8 nucleotides line up with TRBD1. The V gene end was trimmed by 6 bases and the J gene end by 7 bases; junction bases not matched to a gene: 11. Per germline, CDR1 ENHRY and CDR2 SYGVKD. The CDR3 contains 15 residues. The CDR3 spells CAISPDRDVGQPQHF. The CDR3 nucleotides read TGTGCCATCAGCCCGGACAGGGACGTAGGCCAGCCCCAGCATTTT.

J is TRBJ2-3 and V is TRBV3-1; unclear D gene. V lost 1 base to trimming and J lost 2 bases, with 10 bases between them. The CDR3 runs to 15 residues. Germline V lookup: CDR1 LGHDT, CDR2 YNNKEL (reference sequence). The CDR3 DNA is TGTGCCAGCAGCCAAGGCGTCAGTAACACAGATACGCAGTATTTT. This sequence encodes CASSQGVSNTDTQYF.

This clonotype appeared a few times. The chain joins TRBV12-3 or TRBV12-4 to TRBJ1-2; D is undetermined. This CDR3 is 14 amino acids long. V was trimmed by 4 bases and J by 4 bases, leaving 13 bases between them. CDR3: CASSWATLGYGYTF. The CDR3 DNA reads as TGTGCCAGCAGTTGGGCAACCCTCGGCTATGGCTACACCTTC.

V and J are TRBV12-3 or TRBV12-4 and TRBJ1-1; 11 bases match TRBD1. With 6 bases clipped from V and 5 bases from J, the junction kept 11 bases outside the gene matches. The CDR3 has 16 residues. The CDR3 nucleotides are TGTGCCAGCAGCTCCGGGACAGGGGGTTTTCTGACTGAAGCTTTCTTT. Translated, it gives CASSSGTGGFLTEAFF.

The chain combines TRBV7-9 with TRBJ2-3; tentative D call: TRBD2 (6 bases). This CDR3 comprises 16 residues. Germline CDR1 and CDR2: SEHNR and FQNEAQ (reference sequence). The V and J ends lost 5 bases and 0 bases respectively, with 15 bases between them. As DNA, the CDR3 is TGTGCCAGCAGCCCGCACCAGGGACTGAGCACAGATACGCAGTATTTT. Translating gives CASSPHQGLSTDTQYF.

This sequence joins TRBV27 and TRBJ2-1, with D possibly being TRBD1 (7 bases). The germline V and J ends were trimmed by 7 bases and 0 bases, with 16 bases remaining between them. Germline CDR1 MNHEY, CDR2 SMNVEV (reference sequence). This CDR3 is built from 16 residues. CDR3 nucleotides: TGTGCCAGCATAGGCGGAGGGGGCGTCTCCTACAATGAGCAGTTCTTC. Residues: CASIGGGGVSYNEQFF.